A single sample is the source of the 26 T cell receptor beta chains below, sequenced in a study of T cells in Graves' hyperthyroidism and ophthalmopathy. Amplification of TCR beta CDR3 regions used RNA as the template. HTBI primers were employed in a first-round RT-PCR of the TCR CDR3. TCRdb reanalysed the multiplex PCR reads using MiXCR and keeps one entry per CDR3 protein. The data hold 640,000 or so distinct CDR3 sequences, with 14% observed a single time. The source material was blood. These receptors came from a woman aged 18-30 years with Graves' ophthalmopathy.

This clonotype was observed at least ten times. The chain employs TRBV30 and TRBJ1-1; D is undetermined. V gave up 5 bases and J gave up 5 bases, with 9 bases separating them. Germline V lookup: CDR1 GTSNPN, CDR2 SVGIG (reference sequence). The CDR3 extends over 11 amino acids. DNA for the CDR3: TGTGCCTGGGGCCCCGAGACTGAAGCTTTCTTT. Translated: CAWGPETEAFF.

This clonotype was seen only a few times. The chain links TRBV19 to TRBJ2-2; unclear D gene. The V end was cut by 3 bases, the J end by 2 bases, with 10 bases between. Germline CDR1 and CDR2: LNHDA and SQIVND (reference sequence). The CDR3 extends over 15 amino acids. CDR3 loop: CASSIIPQNTGELFF. The CDR3 DNA follows: TGTGCCAGTAGTATCATCCCGCAAAACACCGGGGAGCTGTTTTTT.

The chain uses TRBV7-3 and TRBJ1-2; no clear D. The germline V and J ends were trimmed by 3 bases and 2 bases, with 16 bases remaining between them. This CDR3 region has 16 residues. Per the germline V gene, CDR1 is SGHTA and CDR2 is FQGTGA. CDR3 sequence: CASSFGRPFDNYGYTF. CDR3 nucleotide sequence: TGTGCCAGCAGCTTTGGCCGCCCTTTTGACAACTATGGCTACACCTTC.

This clonotype was counted many times. The chain recombines TRBV6-1 with TRBJ2-7, with 13 bases matching TRBD2. This CDR3 region has 15 residues. Trimming cost V 7 bases and J 5 bases; bases outside gene matches: 8. From germline, CDR1 is MNHNS and CDR2 SASEGT. The CDR3 spells CASTPRTSGSNEQYF. DNA of the CDR3: TGTGCCAGCACCCCCCGGACTAGCGGGAGTAACGAGCAGTACTTC.

This clonotype was seen at least ten times. As DNA, the CDR3 is TGTGCCAGCAGTTATTTTGTTGGGGAGACTGAAGCTTTCTTT. Translation: CASSYFVGETEAFF. The rearrangement joins TRBV6-1 to TRBJ1-1; no clear D gene. Germline CDR1 reads MNHNS; CDR2 reads SASEGT. CDR3 length: 14 residues. V was cut by 5 bases and J by 5 bases, with 15 bases left in between.

Only a few counts were recorded for this clonotype. This sequence joins TRBV5-1 and TRBJ2-3; the match to TRBD2 covers 10 bases. Germline V gene sequence: CDR1 SGHRS, CDR2 YFSETQ. J lost 7 bases, V lost 2 bases, and 7 bases had no gene match. This CDR3 comprises 15 residues. The CDR3 reads CASSFAASGSNTQYF. CDR3 DNA sequence: TGCGCCAGCAGCTTCGCGGCTAGCGGGAGCAATACGCAGTATTTT.

This clonotype was counted many times. This sequence joins TRBV28 and TRBJ2-7, with 15 bases that match TRBD2. The CDR3 sequence is 15 residues long. Unmatched junction bases numbered 4, after V lost 4 bases and J lost 6 bases. Looked up from germline, CDR1 is MDHEN and CDR2 is SYDVKM. CDR3 protein: CASSSGTSGRSEQYF. The CDR3 DNA sequence: TGTGCCAGCAGTTCCGGGACTAGCGGGAGGTCCGAGCAGTACTTC.

J is TRBJ1-5 and V is TRBV12-3 or TRBV12-4, with D possibly TRBD1 on 5 matching bases. With 4 bases removed from V and 1 base from J, the gap between germline ends came to 8 bases. This CDR3 comprises 14 residues. Here the CDR3 reads CASSSWDSNQPQHF. The CDR3 coding sequence is TGTGCCAGCAGTTCGTGGGACAGCAATCAGCCCCAGCATTTT.

This clonotype occurred many times. The chain joins TRBV7-9 to TRBJ1-1, with TRBD1 as a possible D gene (6 bases). The CDR3 sequence is 14 residues long. The germline CDR1 and CDR2 sequences are SEHNR and FQNEAQ (reference sequence). V was cut by 6 bases and J by 1 base, with 12 bases left in between. CDR3 loop: CASRLRGGNTEAFF. CDR3 nucleotide sequence: TGTGCCAGCAGACTGAGAGGGGGGAACACTGAAGCTTTCTTT.

This chain links TRBV18 with TRBJ1-6, with D uncertain. The CDR3 has 14 amino acids. CDR1 and CDR2 (germline): KGHSH, LQKENI. Trimming shortened V by 0 bases and J by 10 bases, and 10 bases separated the two germline ends. CDR3 in DNA: TGTGCCAGCTCACCACCTTTAGGTTGGTCACCCCTCCACTTT. Residues: CASSPPLGWSPLHF.

This chain joins TRBV28 and TRBJ1-4; a possible D gene is TRBD1 (6 bases). V lost 2 bases, J lost 9 bases, and 16 bases lay in between. CDR1 is MDHEN and CDR2 is SYDVKM in the germline V gene. The CDR3 sequence is 15 residues long. For the CDR3, the DNA is TGTGCCAGCAGTTTAAAGGGGGGACCCAATAAAAAACTGTTTTTT. This sequence encodes CASSLKGGPNKKLFF.

In this sample, this clonotype turned up many times. The V call is TRBV9, the J call TRBJ2-1; D is unclear. The CDR3 is made up of 14 amino acids. CDR1 and CDR2 (germline): SGDLS, YYNGEE. Trimming left V 0 bases short and J 7 bases short, with 11 bases between. This CDR3 reads CASSVGALGNEQFF. Here the CDR3 DNA reads TGTGCCAGCAGCGTAGGAGCCCTGGGGAATGAGCAGTTCTTC.

In its sample, this clonotype was seen many times. This chain joins TRBV30 and TRBJ2-7; no firm D call. The ends were cut back, 0 bases at V and 7 bases at J, with 4 bases in the middle. In germline, CDR1 is GTSNPN, CDR2 SVGIG (reference sequence). CDR3 length equals 10 residues. CDR3 coding DNA: TGTGCCTGGAGTGTACATGAGCAGTACTTC. This encodes CAWSVHEQYF.

There are many counts of this clonotype. The rearrangement links TRBV15 to TRBJ1-5; no firm D call. The CDR3 length is 14 residues. Trimming cost V 1 base and J 0 bases, with 4 bases left between them. Germline CDR1 reads LNHNV; CDR2 reads YYDKDF (reference sequence). The CDR3 loop is CATSRGSSNQPQHF. In nucleotides, the CDR3 is TGTGCCACCAGCAGAGGCTCTAGCAATCAGCCCCAGCATTTT.

V usage is TRBV9 and J usage is TRBJ2-3, with TRBD1 identical over 7 bases. The CDR3 sequence is 15 residues long. Germline CDR1 reads SGDLS; CDR2 reads YYNGEE. Trimming cost V 1 base and J 2 bases; bases outside gene matches: 4. The CDR3 DNA follows: TGTGCCAGCAGCGTACTGGGACAGTACACAGATACGCAGTATTTT. It is translated as CASSVLGQYTDTQYF.

This chain links TRBV4-1 with TRBJ1-1; TRBD1 matches at 9 bases. V gave up 5 bases and J gave up 0 bases; unmatched junction bases: 7. This CDR3 is 16 amino acids long. The germline V gene has CDR1 MGHRA and CDR2 YSYEKL. In DNA form, the CDR3 reads TGCGCCAGCAGCATTCGGACAGGGGCAATGAACACTGAAGCTTTCTTT. It codes for CASSIRTGAMNTEAFF.

This chain connects TRBV11-2 to TRBJ1-5; no firm D call. The CDR3 length is 15 residues. From germline, CDR1 is SGHAT and CDR2 FQNNGV. V shed 3 bases and J shed 6 bases, with 15 bases lying between them. CDR3 DNA: TGTGCCAGCAGCTTGAGTCGGGAGTTTGGTCAGCCCCAGCATTTT. Translated, it gives CASSLSREFGQPQHF.

This clonotype was seen only a few times. The chain is built from TRBV10-3 and TRBJ2-6; the D gene is possibly TRBD1 (5 bases). This CDR3 is built from 15 residues. Germline assignment: CDR1 ENHRY and CDR2 SYGVKD. Deletions cut 6 bases from V and 1 base from J, with 10 bases between. The CDR3 DNA sequence: TGTGCCATCAGGGGGCAGGGATCTGGGGCCAACGTCCTGACTTTC. Residues: CAIRGQGSGANVLTF.

The V and J genes are TRBV20-1 and TRBJ2-1, with 7 positions matching TRBD2. The CDR3 loop spans 14 amino acids. V shed 0 bases and J 14 bases; nucleotides not matched to a gene: 13. The germline CDR1 and CDR2 sequences are DFQATT and SNEGSKA (reference sequence). The CDR3 region is CSARDQVKRGGKFF. The CDR3 coding sequence is TGCAGTGCTAGAGATCAAGTGAAGCGGGGAGGAAAGTTCTTC.

This clonotype was recorded many times. The chain recombines TRBV28 with TRBJ2-5; 9 bases line up with TRBD2. V gave up 4 bases and J gave up 4 bases; unmatched junction bases: 7. CDR1 and CDR2 (germline): MDHEN, SYDVKM. The CDR3 is 15 amino acids. The chain's CDR3 is CASSYPTSGIETQYF. The CDR3 coding sequence is TGTGCCAGCAGTTACCCGACTAGCGGAATAGAGACCCAGTACTTC. The full variable domain, with the rest looked up from reference TRBV28 and TRBJ2-5, is DVKVTQSSRYLVKRTGEKVFLECVQDMDHENMFWYRQDPGLGLRLIYFSYDVKMKEKGDIPEGYSVSREKKERFSLILESASTNQTSMYLCASSYPTSGIETQYFGPGTRLLVL.

This clonotype was counted between two and nine times. The V gene is TRBV6-1, the J gene TRBJ1-5; D possibly corresponds to TRBD1 (5 bases). The CDR3 length is 19 residues. The V end lost 6 bases, the J end lost 3 bases, and 27 bases lay between the germline ends. Germline-derived CDR1 and CDR2 are MNHNS and SASEGT. The CDR3: CASSDTATVGRRFNQPQHF. CDR3 DNA: TGTGCCAGCAGCGACACCGCCACCGTGGGACGGAGATTCAATCAGCCCCAGCATTTT.

This clonotype was picked up many times. The chain uses TRBV12-3 or TRBV12-4 and TRBJ1-6, with D hard to call. The CDR3 is 14 residues long. V was shortened by 4 bases and J by 10 bases, with 14 bases between the two germline ends. The CDR3, as DNA: TGTGCCAGCAGTTCGTCTGGACCCGCCTCACCCCTCCACTTT. It encodes CASSSSGPASPLHF.

There are many counts of this clonotype. This sequence joins TRBV6-1 and TRBJ2-1; D is tentatively TRBD1 or TRBD2 (5 bases each). V gave up 7 bases and J gave up 7 bases, with 17 bases separating them. In germline, CDR1 is MNHNS, CDR2 SASEGT. This CDR3 is 14 amino acids long. CDR3 in amino acids: CASTLMGTSNEQFF. CDR3 nucleotide sequence: TGTGCCAGCACCCTCATGGGGACGAGTAATGAGCAGTTCTTC.

This clonotype was picked up a small number of times. The gene calls are TRBV4-1 and TRBJ2-1; D might be TRBD1 or TRBD2, each matching 5 bases. The ends were cut back, 2 bases at V and 6 bases at J, with 11 bases in the middle. The length of the CDR3 is 14 residues. CDR1 is MGHRA and CDR2 is YSYEKL in the germline V gene. The DNA of the CDR3 is TGCGCCAGCAGCCAAACCCCCGGGGCCAATGAGCAGTTCTTC. It encodes CASSQTPGANEQFF.

At least ten counts were recorded for this clonotype. The V call is TRBV28, the J call TRBJ2-3; 7 bases agree with TRBD1. This CDR3 is 16 amino acids long. Germline V gene data show CDR1 as MDHEN and CDR2 as SYDVKM. V was clipped by 3 bases and J by 2 bases; unmatched bases: 8. CDR3 sequence reads: CASSFFRDSVTDTQYF. In nucleotides, the CDR3 is TGTGCCAGCAGTTTTTTCCGGGACAGCGTCACAGATACGCAGTATTTT.

V gene TRBV5-6 combines with J gene TRBJ2-2, with D possibly TRBD2 on 6 matching bases. The CDR3 loop spans 15 amino acids. Between the trimmed V and J ends, which lost 1 base and 6 bases, there was a span of 13 bases. The germline V gene encodes CDR1 SGHDT and CDR2 YYEEEE. The CDR3 is CASSLFKPGAGELFF. CDR3 coding DNA: TGTGCCAGCAGCTTGTTCAAACCGGGGGCCGGGGAGCTGTTTTTT.